A single sample gave rise to the 32 T cell receptor beta chains below, sequenced in a study of regulatory T cells in long-lasting Graves disease. The TCR beta library used iRepertoire HTBI primers with Arm-PCR amplification of CDR3. TCRdb redid the calling of the multiplex PCR reads with MiXCR, one entry per CDR3 protein. The sample yields about 430,000 distinct CDR3 sequences, roughly 21% seen once. The time point was: persistent/refractory GD, antithyroid drugs over 5 years with positive TRAb. The authors made the TCR library using RNA they extracted from PBMCs. Sequencing used peripheral blood mononuclear cells (PBMCs), obtained when the disease was refractory, from a patient treated with antithyroid drugs. These receptors were collected from a female donor with Graves disease.

This clonotype was observed at least ten times. The rearrangement links TRBV28 to TRBJ1-1; D is unclear. Germline V gives CDR1 MDHEN, CDR2 SYDVKM. Trimming took off 6 bases at V and 2 bases at J, with 22 bases between the two ends. This CDR3 spans 17 amino acids. The CDR3 is CASSTWVFRRDNTEAFF. The CDR3 bases are TGTGCCAGCAGCACCTGGGTATTCAGGAGAGATAACACTGAAGCTTTCTTT.

The gene calls are TRBV5-6 and TRBJ2-7; D is unresolved. The CDR3 covers 14 residues. Trimming left V 0 bases short and J 5 bases short, with 12 bases between. Germline CDR1 reads SGHDT; CDR2 reads YYEEEE. As DNA, the CDR3 is TGTGCCAGCAGCTTGGTTGAAAGAAAAGACGAGCAGTACTTC. Translating gives CASSLVERKDEQYF.

This clonotype was picked up a small number of times. V and J are TRBV5-1 and TRBJ2-7; TRBD2 matches 14 bases. With 4 bases clipped from V and 1 base from J, the junction kept 4 bases outside the gene matches. CDR3 length: 16 residues. Germline loops: CDR1 SGHRS, CDR2 YFSETQ. The chain's CDR3 is CASSKGLAGDSYEQYF. Written as DNA, the CDR3 is TGCGCCAGCAGCAAGGGACTAGCGGGAGATTCCTACGAGCAGTACTTC.

The gene calls are TRBV10-3 and TRBJ2-2, with TRBD2 identical over 7 bases. Per germline, CDR1 ENHRY and CDR2 SYGVKD. The CDR3 spans 15 residues. Trimming took 4 bases from V and 6 from J; bases not matched to a gene: 8. The CDR3 protein is CAISAGGSFSGELFF. CDR3 nucleotides: TGTGCCATCAGTGCCGGCGGGAGCTTTTCCGGGGAGCTGTTTTTT.

This chain connects TRBV18 to TRBJ2-5, with 13 bases aligning to TRBD2. Trimming took 3 bases from V and 3 from J; bases not matched to a gene: 4. CDR1 is KGHSH, CDR2 LQKENI, per germline. The CDR3 has 16 amino acids. The CDR3 bases are TGTGCCAGCTCACCTACTAGCGGGAGGGCCGAAGAGACCCAGTACTTC. Translation: CASSPTSGRAEETQYF.

This clonotype was found many times. The V call is TRBV15, the J call TRBJ2-5; 7 bases are shared with TRBD1. The V gene's germline CDR1 is LNHNV and CDR2 YYDKDF (reference sequence). V lost 2 bases and J lost 5; bases outside the gene matches: 11. The CDR3 extends over 16 amino acids. Here the CDR3 reads CATSRSDREVGETQYF. CDR3 DNA: TGTGCCACCAGCAGAAGCGACAGGGAAGTGGGGGAGACCCAGTACTTC. The variable domain in full, completed from reference TRBV15 and TRBJ2-5, reads DAMVIQNPRYQVTQFGKPVTLSCSQTLNHNVMYWYQQKSSQAPKLLFHYYDKDFNNEADTPDNFQSRRPNTSFCFLDIRSPGLGDTAMYLCATSRSDREVGETQYFGPGTRLLVL.

This clonotype was seen just once. This sequence joins TRBV5-5 and TRBJ2-1; TRBD2 matches 9 bases. The V gene's germline CDR1 is SGHKS and CDR2 YYEKEE (reference sequence). This CDR3 spans 14 amino acids. Trimming cost V 6 bases and J 8 bases; bases outside gene matches: 9. The CDR3 loop reads CASMGSGSVDEQFF. DNA for the CDR3: TGTGCCAGCATGGGTAGCGGGAGCGTTGATGAGCAGTTCTTC. Using reference TRBV5-5 and TRBJ2-1 for the parts outside the CDR3, the full variable domain is DAGVTQSPTHLIKTRGQQVTLRCSPISGHKSVSWYQQVLGQGPQFIFQYYEKEERGRGNFPDRFSARQFPNYSSELNVNALLLGDSALYLCASMGSGSVDEQFFGPGTRLTVL.

The V and J genes are TRBV20-1 and TRBJ1-5; D is perhaps TRBD1 (5 bases). CDR3 length: 19 residues. V shed 5 bases and J shed 0 bases, with 26 bases lying between them. Germline loops: CDR1 DFQATT, CDR2 SNEGSKA (reference sequence). The CDR3 sequence: CSAFHDRDVYTYSNQPQHF. Written as DNA, the CDR3 is TGCAGTGCTTTCCATGACCGGGACGTCTATACTTATAGCAATCAGCCCCAGCATTTT.

The gene calls are TRBV20-1 and TRBJ1-2; a weak D match, TRBD1 (6 bases). V was cut by 6 bases and J by 0 bases, with 14 bases left in between. This CDR3 has 14 residues. Germline V gives CDR1 DFQATT, CDR2 SNEGSKA (reference sequence). The CDR3 DNA is TGCAGTGCACCACCCAGGGGTTCTAACTATGGCTACACCTTC. The encoded protein is CSAPPRGSNYGYTF.

A few counts support this clonotype. V usage is TRBV28 and J usage is TRBJ1-3, with D tentatively TRBD1 (5 bases). This CDR3 has 18 amino acids. V shed 2 bases and J shed 0 bases, with 17 bases lying between them. The germline V gene has CDR1 MDHEN and CDR2 SYDVKM. CDR3 loop: CASSLESLGRLSGNTIYF. CDR3 DNA: TGTGCCAGCAGTTTAGAATCCTTGGGACGGCTCTCTGGAAACACCATATATTTT.

This clonotype has at least ten counts. The V call is TRBV28, the J call TRBJ1-2; no firm D call. This CDR3 has 15 residues. Trimming pared 5 bases from V and 8 bases from J, leaving 21 bases between. The germline gives CDR1 MDHEN, CDR2 SYDVKM. The CDR3 DNA is TGTGCCAGCAGTGCCGGGCCGGATTTAATCGGAGGCTACACCTTC. The encoded protein is CASSAGPDLIGGYTF.

Comments on this clonotype: One end of the junction varies from germline; a read error may be responsible. The J gene is TRBJ1-6, the V gene TRBV20-1; possibly TRBD1 for D (6 bases). Per the germline V gene, CDR1 is DFQATT and CDR2 is SNEGSKA (reference sequence). This CDR3 comprises 12 residues. CDR3 in amino acids: CSARDLGQGRPF. The CDR3 DNA reads TGCAGTGCTAGAGATCTAGGGCAGGGGCGGCCCTTT.

This clonotype came up many times. The chain uses TRBV3-1 and TRBJ1-4; D ambiguous. Germline V CDR1 and CDR2: LGHDT, YNNKEL (reference sequence). CDR3 length: 15 amino acids. Trimming left V 0 bases short and J 2 bases short, with 7 bases between. The CDR3 sequence: CASSQEGYTNEKLFF. The CDR3 DNA reads as TGTGCCAGCAGCCAAGAGGGGTACACTAATGAAAAACTGTTTTTT.

The chain employs TRBV20-1 and TRBJ1-2; weak D call: TRBD1 (6 bases). Trimming took 4 bases from V and 8 from J, leaving 20 bases between them. Per the germline V gene, CDR1 is DFQATT and CDR2 is SNEGSKA (reference sequence). The CDR3 runs to 14 residues. Written as DNA, the CDR3 is TGCAGTGCTACAGTTGGGGGGGGCTTAAGGGGCTACACCTTC. Protein: CSATVGGGLRGYTF.

This clonotype was observed at least ten times. The chain uses TRBV2 and TRBJ1-2; 7 bases are shared with TRBD1. The V gene end was trimmed by 4 bases and the J gene end by 4 bases; junction bases not matched to a gene: 0. CDR1 and CDR2 from the germline V gene are SNHLY and FYNNEI. This CDR3 region has 12 residues. The CDR3, as DNA: TGTGCCAGCAGTGGGGACAGCTATGGCTACACCTTC. It encodes CASSGDSYGYTF.

This clonotype was counted only a few times. This rearrangement joins TRBV5-6 to TRBJ2-5, with D uncertain. The CDR3 covers 14 residues. Germline CDR1 SGHDT, CDR2 YYEEEE. Trimming took 3 bases from V and 0 from J, leaving 9 bases between them. Here the CDR3 DNA reads TGTGCCAGCAGCTCGACCATGTACCAAGAGACCCAGTACTTC. Its translation is CASSSTMYQETQYF.

The table lists this clonotype with a few counts. This chain's CDR3 is CASSLRESTGSFSNQPQHF. The DNA for the CDR3 is TGTGCCAGCAGCTTGCGCGAGAGTACAGGGTCCTTCAGCAATCAGCCCCAGCATTTT. The gene calls are TRBV7-8 and TRBJ1-5; weak D call: TRBD1 (6 bases). This CDR3 comprises 19 residues. Germline V lookup: CDR1 SGHVS, CDR2 FQNEAQ. The germline V and J ends were trimmed by 3 bases and 1 base, with 22 bases remaining between them.

This clonotype was seen ten or more times. This rearrangement joins TRBV20-1 to TRBJ1-2; D is ambiguous. CDR3 length: 11 residues. The germline CDR1 and CDR2 sequences are DFQATT and SNEGSKA (reference sequence). The ends were cut back, 3 bases at V and 6 bases at J, with 8 bases in the middle. The CDR3 region has the DNA TGCAGTGCTAGTTCGGATAATGGCTACACCTTC. Amino acid sequence: CSASSDNGYTF.

This clonotype showed up just a few times. The chain's CDR3 is CASSSGEGGLKTEAFF. The CDR3 coding sequence is TGTGCCAGCAGCTCGGGTGAGGGGGGTCTTAAGACTGAAGCTTTCTTT. The chain uses TRBV7-9 and TRBJ1-1, with D perhaps matching TRBD1 (6 bases). The CDR3 covers 16 residues. The germline V gene encodes CDR1 SEHNR and CDR2 FQNEAQ (reference sequence). With 4 bases removed from V and 5 bases from J, the gap between germline ends came to 20 bases.

In this sample, this clonotype turned up a few times. CDR3 DNA sequence: TGCGCCAGCAGCCAGGGAAGGAGCTCTGGGGCCAACGTCCTGACTTTC. Amino acid sequence: CASSQGRSSGANVLTF. V is TRBV4-1 and J is TRBJ2-6, with D uncertain. The CDR3 has 16 residues. The V gene's germline CDR1 is MGHRA and CDR2 YSYEKL. Trimming pared 3 bases from V and 0 bases from J, leaving 9 bases between.

This clonotype occurred many times. This sequence joins TRBV12-3 or TRBV12-4 and TRBJ2-5; possibly TRBD1 or TRBD2 for D (5 bases each). Trimming took off 6 bases at V and 2 bases at J, with 10 bases between the two ends. The CDR3 spans 13 residues. The DNA of the CDR3 is TGTGCCAGCAGGTCGGGACCACAAGAGACCCAGTACTTC. This codes for CASRSGPQETQYF.

This clonotype was observed a handful of times. The gene calls are TRBV20-1 and TRBJ2-1; a possible D gene is TRBD2 (6 bases). The CDR3 covers 14 residues. Germline values: CDR1 DFQATT, CDR2 SNEGSKA (reference sequence). CDR3 nucleotide sequence: TGCGCCCCACGAGCGGGCAGATCCTACAATGAGCAGTTCTTC. Encoded protein: CAPRAGRSYNEQFF.

At least ten counts were recorded for this clonotype. The gene calls are TRBV5-5 and TRBJ2-5; D possibly corresponds to TRBD2 (5 bases). This CDR3 contains 14 residues. The V end was cut by 4 bases, the J end by 5 bases, with 15 bases between. Germline V lookup: CDR1 SGHKS, CDR2 YYEKEE (reference sequence). CDR3 in amino acids: CASSRQDSLETQYF. In DNA, the CDR3 is TGTGCCAGCAGCCGCCAGGACTCGCTGGAGACCCAGTACTTC.

Notes on this clonotype: This may come from a read error, since a much larger clone is one base off. The gene calls are TRBV5-1 and TRBJ2-7; the match to TRBD2 covers 7 bases. CDR3 length: 14 residues. Per the germline V gene, CDR1 is SGHRS and CDR2 is YFSETQ. CDR3 DNA: TGCGCCAGCAGCAGAGAGCGGGGCTCCTACGAGCAGTGCTTC. As protein: CASSRERGSYEQCF.

This clonotype came up many times. J is TRBJ2-7 and V is TRBV28, with 9 bases fitting TRBD1. V shed 4 bases, J shed 6 bases, and the junction held 7 bases outside the gene matches. Looked up from germline, CDR1 is MDHEN and CDR2 is SYDVKM. CDR3 length: 14 residues. The chain's CDR3 is CASSSGTGIFEQYF. The CDR3 DNA reads as TGTGCCAGCAGTTCCGGGACAGGGATTTTCGAGCAGTACTTC.

In its sample, this clonotype was seen many times. The CDR3 coding sequence is TGCAGTGCTGGGGGGGGTCAGAACACTGAAGCTTTCTTT. Amino acid sequence: CSAGGGQNTEAFF. V and J are TRBV20-1 and TRBJ1-1; a possible D gene is TRBD1 (5 bases). The CDR3 has 13 residues. Trimming took 5 bases from V and 1 from J, leaving 11 bases between them. Germline values: CDR1 DFQATT, CDR2 SNEGSKA (reference sequence).

The chain uses TRBV7-2 and TRBJ2-1, with 13 positions matching TRBD2. The V and J ends lost 2 bases and 12 bases, in that order; junction bases with no gene match: 7. This CDR3 comprises 15 residues. Germline lookup yields CDR1 SGHTA and CDR2 FQGNSA. The CDR3 DNA reads as TGTGCCAGCAGCTTACCGGGACTAGCGGGATCTGTGCAGTTCTTC. Its translation is CASSLPGLAGSVQFF.

This clonotype was counted at least ten times. The genes are TRBV28 and TRBJ1-2; 8 bases are shared with TRBD1. CDR3 length equals 14 residues. CDR1 is MDHEN, CDR2 SYDVKM, per germline. V was clipped by 2 bases and J by 4 bases; unmatched bases: 3. The CDR3 DNA is TGTGCCAGCAGTTTACTGGACAGGGTCTATGGCTACACCTTC. It specifies CASSLLDRVYGYTF.

This clonotype was observed many times. The chain joins TRBV28 to TRBJ1-1; 12 positions agree with TRBD1. V dropped 2 bases and J dropped 5; count of bases not matched to a gene: 3. Per germline, CDR1 MDHEN and CDR2 SYDVKM. There are 15 residues in the CDR3. In DNA form, the CDR3 reads TGTGCCAGCAGTTTAGGGACAGGGGGCGCGACTGAAGCTTTCTTT. Amino acids: CASSLGTGGATEAFF.

V is TRBV19 and J is TRBJ2-2; no definite D call. CDR1 and CDR2 (germline): LNHDA, SQIVND (reference sequence). The length of the CDR3 is 13 residues. Trimming removed 8 bases at V and 6 bases at J, with 13 bases between. The CDR3 spells CASAPFAAGELFF. CDR3 DNA sequence: TGTGCCAGTGCACCCTTCGCGGCCGGGGAGCTGTTTTTT.

V gene TRBV15 combines with J gene TRBJ2-3; 7 bases match TRBD1. With 0 bases clipped from V and 3 bases from J, the junction kept 3 bases outside the gene matches. This CDR3 is 15 amino acids long. The germline V gene encodes CDR1 LNHNV and CDR2 YYDKDF (reference sequence). Written as DNA, the CDR3 is TGTGCCACCAGCAGAGAAAAGACAGGGACAGATACGCAGTATTTT. Translation: CATSREKTGTDTQYF.

This clonotype showed up many times. The genes are TRBV28 and TRBJ2-7, with a weak D call TRBD1 (7 bases). This CDR3 spans 14 amino acids. In germline, CDR1 is MDHEN, CDR2 SYDVKM. Trimming pared 2 bases from V and 5 bases from J, leaving 13 bases between. The CDR3 is CASSLGQGGDEQYF. The CDR3, as DNA: TGTGCCAGCAGTTTAGGTCAGGGGGGCGACGAGCAGTACTTC. Based on the CDR3 plus reference TRBV28 and TRBJ2-7, the full variable domain is DVKVTQSSRYLVKRTGEKVFLECVQDMDHENMFWYRQDPGLGLRLIYFSYDVKMKEKGDIPEGYSVSREKKERFSLILESASTNQTSMYLCASSLGQGGDEQYFGPGTRLTVT.